This T cell receptor beta chain was profiled in a study of T cells in Graves' hyperthyroidism and ophthalmopathy. Study-wide results and limits: Most clonotypes that expanded in the thyroid above 0.001 also showed up in blood.

A remark on this clonotype: What it binds is unknown.

TCR beta CDR3 sequences were amplified from RNA transcripts. HTBI primers drove first-round RT-PCR of the TCR CDR3. TCRdb processed the multiplex PCR reads anew with MiXCR; each CDR3 protein has one entry. The sample comprises fewer than 500,000 distinct CDR3 sequences, approximately 15% of which are singletons, and around 14% rests with the top ten. With 3 bases removed from V and 2 bases from J, the gap between germline ends came to 11 bases. This CDR3 is 15 amino acids long. CDR1 SGDLS and CDR2 YYNGEE come from the germline V gene. Sequencing was performed on blood. The source of this sequence is a man between 18 and 35 years old with Graves' ophthalmopathy. The chain combines TRBV9 with TRBJ2-2; possibly TRBD2 for D (5 bases). The DNA of the CDR3 is TGTGCCAGCAGCGGAGAGGGTAGTAACACCGGGGAGCTGTTTTTT. This codes for CASSGEGSNTGELFF.